These 26 T cell receptor beta chains originate from one sample sequenced in a study of blood T cell repertoires in COVID-19. Libraries were prepared by immunoSEQ multiplex PCR; TCRdb keeps only in-frame clonotypes and omits some of them. This table holds 40,000 to 65,000 clones, around 83% found once. Sequencing was done on a sample of peripheral blood. The receptors originated from a man between 65 and 80 years old with active COVID-19.

V usage is TRBV5-1 and J usage is TRBJ2-1, with 8 bases fitting TRBD1. CDR3 length: 18 amino acids. V shed 0 bases, J shed 0 bases, and the junction held 8 bases outside the gene matches. The germline V gene has CDR1 SGHRS and CDR2 YFSETQ. CDR3 in DNA: TGCGCCAGCAGCTTGGAAGGATTAACAGGGGGCTCCTACAATGAGCAGTTCTTC. Its protein product is CASSLEGLTGGSYNEQFF.

V usage is TRBV27 and J usage is TRBJ2-1; 9 bases agree with TRBD2. The CDR3 has 17 residues. The germline V gene has CDR1 MNHEY and CDR2 SMNVEV (reference sequence). After removal of 4 bases from V and 5 bases from J, the junction contained 12 bases not matched to a gene. CDR3 in DNA: TGTGCCAGCAGTTCCTTACTTAGCGGGAGCGTAAACAATGAGCAGTTCTTC. Translated: CASSSLLSGSVNNEQFF.

The V and J genes are TRBV2 and TRBJ2-5; 9 bases are a match to TRBD1. J lost 3 bases, V lost 7 bases, and 6 bases had no gene match. CDR1 is SNHLY, CDR2 FYNNEI, per germline. This CDR3 is built from 14 residues. The CDR3 DNA is TGTGCCAGCACCGGAACAGGGGGCGAAGAGACCCAGTACTTC. Encoded protein: CASTGTGGEETQYF.

A remark on this clone: Distinct nucleotide sequences in the sample also encode this CDR3. This rearrangement joins TRBV7-2 to TRBJ2-2, with 8 bases fitting TRBD1. V dropped 4 bases and J dropped 5; count of bases not matched to a gene: 3. Germline V gene lookup returns CDR1 SGHTA and CDR2 FQGNSA. The CDR3 loop spans 14 amino acids. The CDR3 bases are TGTGCCAGCAGCTACCGGACAGGGACCGGGGAGCTGTTTTTT. This codes for CASSYRTGTGELFF.

The chain couples TRBV12-3 or TRBV12-4 to TRBJ2-1; possibly TRBD1 for D (6 bases). The CDR3 sequence is 13 residues long. V was cut by 7 bases and J by 0 bases, with 7 bases left in between. In DNA form, the CDR3 reads TGTGCCAGCAACAGGGACTCCTACAATGAGCAGTTCTTC. Protein: CASNRDSYNEQFF.

The chain uses TRBV9 and TRBJ2-3; 7 positions match TRBD1. The CDR3 is made up of 15 amino acids. The J segment lost 6 bases and the V segment lost 4 bases, leaving 11 bases of the junction unmatched. Germline CDR1 SGDLS, CDR2 YYNGEE. CDR3 coding DNA: TGTGCCAGCAGCCCCAGGGGGTACCCAACGGATACGCAGTATTTT. Translated: CASSPRGYPTDTQYF.

The chain has TRBV24-1 and TRBJ2-2; maybe TRBD2 (7 bases). V was clipped by 9 bases and J by 5 bases, with 21 bases between them. This CDR3 has 16 amino acids. Germline V gives CDR1 KGHDR, CDR2 SFDVKD. CDR3 in DNA: TGTGCCACCGAAAAGGGGGGGGCGGTTAGGACCGGGGAGCTGTTTTTT. Amino acids: CATEKGGAVRTGELFF.

V and J are TRBV5-4 and TRBJ2-3, with 12 nucleotides matching TRBD2. This CDR3 contains 20 residues. V shed 0 bases, J shed 2 bases, and the junction held 13 bases outside the gene matches. CDR1 and CDR2 (germline): SGHNT, YYREEE (reference sequence). The CDR3: CASSLARKTSGGPHTDTQYF. DNA of the CDR3: TGTGCCAGCAGCTTGGCCCGGAAAACTAGCGGGGGGCCTCACACAGATACGCAGTATTTT.

The chain carries TRBV21-1 and TRBJ2-7; the tabulated D call, TRBD1, remains unverified against the DNA. TRBV21-1 is a pseudogene. The CDR3 runs to 16 residues. The CDR3, as DNA: TGTGCCAGCAGCAAAGCGCTACAGGCTCCGGCCTACGAGCAGTACTTC. Translated: CASSKALQAPAYEQYF.

The chain couples TRBV5-4 to TRBJ1-2, with 8 positions matching TRBD1. Germline V lookup: CDR1 SGHNT, CDR2 YYREEE (reference sequence). This CDR3 region has 16 residues. With V trimmed by 4 bases and J by 3 bases, 11 bases remained unmatched. DNA for the CDR3: TGTGCCAGCAGCCGTCCGGGGACAGGCGCTGACTATGGCTACACCTTC. It is translated as CASSRPGTGADYGYTF.

The CDR3: CASSIPQRVPGELFF. The CDR3 region has the DNA TGTGCCAGTAGTATCCCACAGAGGGTACCCGGGGAGCTGTTTTTT. The gene calls are TRBV19 and TRBJ2-2, with a possible D match to TRBD2 (5 bases). Trimming stripped 3 bases from V and 6 bases from J, with 14 bases between. This CDR3 spans 15 amino acids. Germline CDR1 LNHDA, CDR2 SQIVND (reference sequence).

The CDR3 DNA reads TGTGCCAGTAGTAATAGGGAGGAATTGGTTCAGCCCCAGCATTTT. It specifies CASSNREELVQPQHF. The chain couples TRBV19 to TRBJ1-5; D gene ambiguous. This CDR3 has 15 residues. V gave up 4 bases and J gave up 6 bases, with 16 bases separating them. Germline V gene data show CDR1 as LNHDA and CDR2 as SQIVND (reference sequence).

The chain joins TRBV11-2 to TRBJ2-7; possibly TRBD1 for D (6 bases). This CDR3 is 14 amino acids long. The germline V gene has CDR1 SGHAT and CDR2 FQNNGV. V was shortened by 7 bases and J by 3 bases, with 16 bases between the two germline ends. The CDR3 sequence: CASTLGRGFYEQYF. CDR3 nucleotides: TGTGCCAGCACCCTGGGTAGGGGGTTCTACGAGCAGTACTTC.

The chain has TRBV5-1 and TRBJ1-4, with D tentatively TRBD1 (5 bases). In germline, CDR1 is SGHRS, CDR2 YFSETQ. The germline V and J ends were trimmed by 7 bases and 5 bases, with 9 bases remaining between them. This CDR3 has 12 amino acids. The CDR3 is CASSRGNEKLFF. The CDR3 region has the DNA TGCGCCAGCTCCCGGGGGAATGAAAAACTGTTTTTT.

V usage is TRBV6-2 or TRBV6-3 and J usage is TRBJ1-2; D call uncertain. The germline V gene has CDR1 MNHEY and CDR2 SVGEGT. V lost 6 bases and J lost 2, with 7 bases in between. The CDR3 covers 12 residues. CDR3 sequence reads: CASSQRNYGYTF. DNA for the CDR3: TGTGCCAGCAGCCAGCGAAACTATGGCTACACCTTC.

V is TRBV6-4 and J is TRBJ2-3; 7 bases are a match to TRBD2. Germline V gives CDR1 MRHNA, CDR2 SNTAGT. V gave up 3 bases and J gave up 2 bases; unmatched junction bases: 5. The CDR3 loop spans 15 amino acids. The CDR3 region is CASSEGGGTTDTQYF. CDR3 in DNA: TGTGCCAGCAGTGAAGGCGGGGGAACCACAGATACGCAGTATTTT.

This rearrangement joins TRBV6-5 to TRBJ2-5; D is undetermined. The V end was cut by 4 bases, the J end by 2 bases, with 8 bases between. The V gene's germline CDR1 is MNHEY and CDR2 SVGAGI. There are 13 residues in the CDR3. CDR3 in DNA: TGTGCCAGCAGTTGGGTCGGGCAAGAGACCCAGTACTTC. It specifies CASSWVGQETQYF.

The V gene is TRBV6-2 or TRBV6-3, the J gene TRBJ1-1, with a tentative D call TRBD1 (5 bases). V gave up 6 bases and J gave up 1 base, with 15 bases separating them. This CDR3 comprises 15 residues. The germline V gene has CDR1 MNHEY and CDR2 SVGEGT. DNA of the CDR3: TGTGCCAGCAGCCTCGACAGAGCCTCGAACACTGAAGCTTTCTTT. It yields the protein CASSLDRASNTEAFF.

The gene calls are TRBV24-1 and TRBJ2-1; D ambiguous. The germline V gene encodes CDR1 KGHDR and CDR2 SFDVKD. This CDR3 has 11 residues. Deletions cut 9 bases from V and 5 bases from J, with 7 bases between. This CDR3 is CATLEDNEQFF. The CDR3 nucleotides are TGTGCCACCCTTGAGGACAATGAGCAGTTCTTC.

The genes are TRBV11-2 and TRBJ2-3; 8 nucleotides match TRBD1. Germline V gives CDR1 SGHAT, CDR2 FQNNGV. CDR3 length equals 13 residues. Unmatched junction bases numbered 2, after V lost 5 bases and J lost 4 bases. The CDR3 protein is CASSVDRADTQYF. The CDR3 bases are TGTGCCAGCAGCGTGGACAGGGCAGATACGCAGTATTTT. The whole variable domain, filled in from reference TRBV11-2 and TRBJ2-3, reads EAGVAQSPRYKIIEKRQSVAFWCNPISGHATLYWYQQILGQGPKLLIQFQNNGVVDDSQLPKDRFSAERLKGVDSTLKIQPAKLEDSAVYLCASSVDRADTQYFGPGTRLTVL.

This clone appeared once. This sequence joins TRBV9 and TRBJ2-3; D is uncertain. Trimming took 3 bases from V and 7 from J, leaving 9 bases between them. Germline CDR1 and CDR2: SGDLS and YYNGEE. There are 12 residues in the CDR3. CDR3 in DNA: TGTGCCAGCAGCGGCGACTCGCATACGCAGTATTTT. It codes for CASSGDSHTQYF.

This clone was recorded only once. V and J are TRBV7-2 and TRBJ2-3, with D maybe TRBD1 (5 bases). Germline V gene lookup returns CDR1 SGHTA and CDR2 FQGNSA. Trimming shortened V by 3 bases and J by 8 bases, and 18 bases separated the two germline ends. The CDR3 covers 15 residues. The CDR3 DNA sequence: TGTGCCAGCAGCTTGCAGGGCCCCCAGATGGGTACGCAGTATTTT. It specifies CASSLQGPQMGTQYF.

The CDR3 DNA is TGCGCCAGCAGCCTAAATGCGGGACTTACTACCGGGGAGCTGTTTTTT. Translation: CASSLNAGLTTGELFF. The V gene is TRBV4-3, the J gene TRBJ2-2; D is perhaps TRBD2 (6 bases). There are 16 residues in the CDR3. V was pared by 4 bases and J by 5 bases, with 17 bases between. Germline V lookup: CDR1 LGHNA, CDR2 YSLEER.

The rearrangement links TRBV29-1 to TRBJ2-2, with 10 bases identical to TRBD2. CDR3 length: 13 amino acids. Germline V gene lookup returns CDR1 SQVTM and CDR2 ANQGSEA. After removal of 7 bases from V and 6 bases from J, the junction contained 5 bases not matched to a gene. The CDR3 DNA sequence: TGCAGCGGGAGCGGGGGGGCCGCCGGGGAGCTGTTTTTT. It encodes CSGSGGAAGELFF.

The chain has TRBV6-5 and TRBJ2-1; possibly TRBD1 for D (5 bases). The CDR3 is 16 amino acids. Trimming shortened V by 2 bases and J by 0 bases, and 11 bases separated the two germline ends. Germline V gene lookup returns CDR1 MNHEY and CDR2 SVGAGI. This chain's CDR3 is CASSYQIQASYNEQFF. The CDR3 region has the DNA TGTGCCAGCAGTTACCAAATACAGGCCTCCTACAATGAGCAGTTCTTC.

CDR3 coding DNA: TGCGCCAGCAGCTCAGGGGGAACCCTTTCACCCCTCCACTTT. Translation gives CASSSGGTLSPLHF. The chain links TRBV5-1 to TRBJ1-6; TRBD1 aligns across 7 bases. Losses at the gene ends were 3 bases for V and 9 bases for J; bases not matched to a gene: 6. The CDR3 sequence is 14 residues long. CDR1 SGHRS and CDR2 YFSETQ come from the germline V gene.